The source of this TCR beta chain is a study of T cell responses to AZD1222 COVID-19 vaccine. General observations from the study: The donor group comprised mostly white British people and more females; the analysis possibly underestimated clonal diversity.

Concerning this clone: Its target is not known.

Germline values: CDR1 SGHVS, CDR2 FQNEAQ. V dropped 2 bases and J dropped 8 bases, with 7 bases sitting between them. The CDR3 is 13 amino acids. Clones were sequenced by immunoSEQ multiplex PCR, and TCRdb holds only the in-frame ones, with some missing. The sample records fewer than 150,000 clones, about 86% being singletons. This clonotype was sampled from an adult who received the AZD1222 COVID-19 vaccine. This sample comprised peripheral blood, obtained 28 days after the second AZD1222 dose. The V gene is TRBV7-8, the J gene TRBJ1-6; tentative D call: TRBD1 (5 bases). The CDR3 reads CASSLQGYSPLHF. CDR3 bases: TGTGCCAGCAGCTTACAGGGTTATTCACCCCTCCACTTT.